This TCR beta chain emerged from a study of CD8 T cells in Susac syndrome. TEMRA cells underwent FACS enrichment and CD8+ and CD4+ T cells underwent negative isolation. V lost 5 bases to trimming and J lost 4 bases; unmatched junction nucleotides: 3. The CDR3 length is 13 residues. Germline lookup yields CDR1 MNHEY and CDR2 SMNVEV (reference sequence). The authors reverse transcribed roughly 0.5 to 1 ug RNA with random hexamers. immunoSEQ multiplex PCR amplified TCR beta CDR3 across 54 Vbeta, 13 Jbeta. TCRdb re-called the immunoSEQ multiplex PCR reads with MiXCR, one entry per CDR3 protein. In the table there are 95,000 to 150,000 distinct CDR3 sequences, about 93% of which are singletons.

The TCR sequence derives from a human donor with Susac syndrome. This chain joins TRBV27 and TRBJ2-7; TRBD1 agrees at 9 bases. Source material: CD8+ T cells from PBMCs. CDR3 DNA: TGTGCCAGCAGTCTAGGGACAGGGTACGAGCAGTACTTC. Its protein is CASSLGTGYEQYF.